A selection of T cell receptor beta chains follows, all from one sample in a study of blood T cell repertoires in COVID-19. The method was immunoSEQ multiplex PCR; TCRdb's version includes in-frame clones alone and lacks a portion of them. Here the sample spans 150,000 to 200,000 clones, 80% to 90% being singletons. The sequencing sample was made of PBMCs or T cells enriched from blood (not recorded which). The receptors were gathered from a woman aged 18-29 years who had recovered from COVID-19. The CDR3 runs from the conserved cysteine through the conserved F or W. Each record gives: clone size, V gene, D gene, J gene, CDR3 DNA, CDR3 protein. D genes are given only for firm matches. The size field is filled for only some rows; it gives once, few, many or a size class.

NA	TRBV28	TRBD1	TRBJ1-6	TGTGCCAGCAGTTCGAGGGCCGGGACAGGCTTCTTCAGCAGGGTACCCCTCCACTTT	CASSSRAGTGFFSRVPLHF
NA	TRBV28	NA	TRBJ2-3	TGTGCCAGCAGTCCTTTAAGGGGGACACTTAGCACAGATACGCAGTATTTT	CASSPLRGTLSTDTQYF
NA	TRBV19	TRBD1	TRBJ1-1	TGTGCCAGTAGTATGCGTATCGGTGGTCGGGACAGGGGTAGGGACACTGAAGCTTTCTTT	CASSMRIGGRDRGRDTEAFF
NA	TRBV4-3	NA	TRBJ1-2	TGCGCCAGCAGCCAACACAGGGATCTCGGCTACACCTTC	CASSQHRDLGYTF
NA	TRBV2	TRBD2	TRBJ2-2	TGTGCCAGCAGTGAACTAGCGGGGGGGCCGACCGGGGAGCTGTTTTTT	CASSELAGGPTGELFF
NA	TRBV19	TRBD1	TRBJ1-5	TGTGCCACCGGCCGGGACAGTGATGGCAATCAGCCCCAGCATTTT	CATGRDSDGNQPQHF
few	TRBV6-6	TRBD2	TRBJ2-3	TGTGCCAGCAGCCAGAACTCAGGGCGGGCTAGCGGGGCCCCACCAGATACGCAGTATTTT	CASSQNSGRASGAPPDTQYF
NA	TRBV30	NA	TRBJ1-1	TGTGCCGGAGAAACAACAGGGAACACTGAAGCTTTCTTT	CAGETTGNTEAFF
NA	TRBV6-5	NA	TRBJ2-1	TGTGCCAGCAGTTACTCGGGGAGTCCGGCAAATGAGCAGTTCTTC	CASSYSGSPANEQFF
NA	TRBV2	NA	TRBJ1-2	TGTGCCAGCACGAGGAACCCCAGCCCGGGCAGGGAGGAGGCGTATGCTAACTATGGCTACACCTTC	CASTRNPSPGREEAYANYGYTF
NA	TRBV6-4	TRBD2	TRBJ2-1	TGTGCCAGGCCGCCTCAAGCCCGGGACGGCGGGGGTGAGCAGTTCTTC	CARPPQARDGGGEQFF
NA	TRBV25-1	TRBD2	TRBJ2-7	TGTGCCAGCAGAGATAGCGGGAGCTACGAGCAGTACTTC	CASRDSGSYEQYF
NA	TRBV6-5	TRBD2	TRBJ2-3	TGTGCCAGCAGTTATCGGCGGGAGTACCCAGATACGCAGTATTTT	CASSYRREYPDTQYF
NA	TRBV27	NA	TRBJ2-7	TGTGCCAGCAGCCTGGCTAGCTCCTACGAGCAGTACTTC	CASSLASSYEQYF
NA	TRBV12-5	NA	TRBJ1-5	TGTGCTAGTGGTTTGGACCCAGGGGTCGAGAGTTTCACCCAGCATTTT	CASGLDPGVESFTQHF
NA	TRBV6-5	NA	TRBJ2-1	TGTGCCAGCAGTTACTCGATTGTGGGGGCCCACAATGAGCAGTTCTTC	CASSYSIVGAHNEQFF
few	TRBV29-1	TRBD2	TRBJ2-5	TGCAGCACCGAAGGATTCGCGGGAGGAGAGACCCAGTACTTC	CSTEGFAGGETQYF
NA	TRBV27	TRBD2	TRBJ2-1	TGTGCCAGCTTGGAGCGGGAGGGCCCGAATGAGCAGTTCTTC	CASLEREGPNEQFF
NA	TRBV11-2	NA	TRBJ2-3	TGTGCCAGCAGCCATTACGGGACTTTGTCTAGCACAGATACGCAGTATTTT	CASSHYGTLSSTDTQYF
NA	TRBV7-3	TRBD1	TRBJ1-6	TGTGCCAGCAGCTTCTCCGGGACAGGGTATTCACCCCTCCACTTT	CASSFSGTGYSPLHF
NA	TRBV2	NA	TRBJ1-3	TGTGCCAGCAGACAGGACAACTCTGGAAACACCATATATTTT	CASRQDNSGNTIYF
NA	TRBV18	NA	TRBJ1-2	TGTGCCAGCTCACCAGGAAGGGGCTGGGATAGTGGCTACACCTTC	CASSPGRGWDSGYTF
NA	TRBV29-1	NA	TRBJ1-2	TGCAGCGTGCAGGAACAAAACTATGGCTACACCTTC	CSVQEQNYGYTF
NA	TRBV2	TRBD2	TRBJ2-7	TGTGCCAGCTCGAACGACCCAGGGCTAGCGGGAAATCGGGAGCAGTACTTC	CASSNDPGLAGNREQYF
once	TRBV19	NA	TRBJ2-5	TGTGCCAGTAGTATGAAGGGCAGGGGAGAGACCCAGTACTTC	CASSMKGRGETQYF
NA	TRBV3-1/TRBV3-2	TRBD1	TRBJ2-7	TGTGCCAGCAGCCCCCGAGTCCCGGGACAGGGCTCGAGCTCCTACGAGCAGTACTTC	CASSPRVPGQGSSSYEQYF
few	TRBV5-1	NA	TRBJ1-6	TGCGCCAGCAGCTGGGAGGGATGGAGGTCACCCCTCCACTTT	CASSWEGWRSPLHF
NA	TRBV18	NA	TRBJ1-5	TGTGCCAGCTCACTTACAAGTTATAGCAATCAGCCCCAGCATTTT	CASSLTSYSNQPQHF
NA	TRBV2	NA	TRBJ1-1	TGTGCCAGCAGTGAGTTGACAGGCGCGAACACTGAAGCTTTCTTT	CASSELTGANTEAFF
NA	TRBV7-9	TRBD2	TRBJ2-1	TGTGCCAGCTCGAGGGGAGGGTTGGGAAATGAGCAGTTCTTC	CASSRGGLGNEQFF
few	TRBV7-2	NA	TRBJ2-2	TGTGCCAGCAGCGGGCAGGTGACCGGGGAGCTGTTTTTT	CASSGQVTGELFF
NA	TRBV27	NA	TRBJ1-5	TGTGCCAGCAGTTTAGTGGCGGCGAATCAGCCCCAGCATTTT	CASSLVAANQPQHF
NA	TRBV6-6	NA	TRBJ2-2	TGTGCCAGCAGTTATTCGGAGACCGGGGAGCTGTTTTTT	CASSYSETGELFF
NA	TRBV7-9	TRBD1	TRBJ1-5	TGTGCCAGCAGCCTGACAGGGCCAGGTCAGCCCCAGCATTTT	CASSLTGPGQPQHF
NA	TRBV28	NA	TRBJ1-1	TGTGCCAGCAGTTTAATGCAGGATGGGAACACTGAAGCTTTCTTT	CASSLMQDGNTEAFF
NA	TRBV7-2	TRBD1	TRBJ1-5	TGTGCCAGCAGTTTTAGTCAGGGGGCGCGTAACTCCCAGCATTTT	CASSFSQGARNSQHF
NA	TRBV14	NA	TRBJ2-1	TGTGCCAGCAGCCAAGTTTCCGGGACACCCATAAGGGGGTACAATGAGCAGTTCTTC	CASSQVSGTPIRGYNEQFF
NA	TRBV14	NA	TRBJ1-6	TGTGCCAGCAGCCGCCAGACAGCCTATAATTCACCCCTCCACTTT	CASSRQTAYNSPLHF
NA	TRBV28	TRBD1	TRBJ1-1	TGTGCCAGCAGGGTCGACAGGGGCGGTCTGAACACTGAAGCTTTCTTT	CASRVDRGGLNTEAFF
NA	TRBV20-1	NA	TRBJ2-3	TGCAGTCCGTGGGGGGAGGTGCAGTATTTT	CSPWGEVQYF
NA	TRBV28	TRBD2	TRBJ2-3	TGTGCCAGCAGTTTTTTGCGGGGGGGCACAGATACGCAGTATTTT	CASSFLRGGTDTQYF
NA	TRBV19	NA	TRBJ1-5	TGTGCCAGTAGTACCACCTCACAGGCTCAGCCCCAGCATTTT	CASSTTSQAQPQHF
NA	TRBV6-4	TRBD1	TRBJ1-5	TGTGCCAGCAGTGTCGACAGGGATCAGCCCCAGCATTTT	CASSVDRDQPQHF
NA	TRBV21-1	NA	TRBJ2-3	TGTGCCAGCAGCAAAGATCCCTTTGAGGGCCCAGACACAGATACGCAGTATTTT	CASSKDPFEGPDTDTQYF
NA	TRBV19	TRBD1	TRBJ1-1	TGTGCCAGTAGCCACGGACAGGCAAACACTGAAGCTTTCTTT	CASSHGQANTEAFF
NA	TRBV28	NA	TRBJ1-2	TGTGCCAGCAGGCAGGAACAGGGCCTTAACTATGGCTACACCTTC	CASRQEQGLNYGYTF
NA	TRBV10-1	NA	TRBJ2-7	TGCGCCAGCAGTGAAGGCCGGGGTTACGAGCAGTACTTC	CASSEGRGYEQYF
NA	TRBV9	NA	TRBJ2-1	TGTGCCAGCAGCGGACAGGCTAATGAGCAGTTCTTC	CASSGQANEQFF
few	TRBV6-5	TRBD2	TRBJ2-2	TGTGCCACCACTGTCGGGACTAGCGCCGGGGAGCTGTTTTTT	CATTVGTSAGELFF
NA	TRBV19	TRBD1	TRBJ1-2	TGTGCCAGTGGACAGGGCATGTATGGCTACACCTTC	CASGQGMYGYTF
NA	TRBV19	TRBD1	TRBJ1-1	TGTGCCAGTAGTAAGACAGGGGGCACCACTGAAGCTTTCTTT	CASSKTGGTTEAFF
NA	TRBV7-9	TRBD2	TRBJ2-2	TGTGCCAGCAGTCCTGGGCGGTCAGCGGGAGCCGGCGGGGAGCTGTTTTTT	CASSPGRSAGAGGELFF
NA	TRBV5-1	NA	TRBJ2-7	TGCGCCAGCAGCTTAGCGGCCTCCTACGAGCAGTACTTC	CASSLAASYEQYF
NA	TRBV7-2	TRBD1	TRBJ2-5	TGTGCCAGCAGCTCTCTGGGGCCTACAGGGGGCAGAGAGACCCAGTACTTC	CASSSLGPTGGRETQYF